This TCR beta chain is drawn from a study of post-analysis software for immune sequencing data (dated by TCRdb to between 2014 and 2017). Notes on the research overall: Relapsing-remitting, secondary progressive and progressive-relapsing multiple sclerosis were recorded as disease courses, and subtype annotation was lacking for some patients. A subset of samples was prepared in parallel using single-end sample barcoding, then pooled and co-amplified after Illumina adapter ligation. The multiple sclerosis patient repertoires were compared with about a dozen previously published healthy control repertoires from donors aged about 6 to 28 years.

TCR beta repertoires were profiled from peripheral blood of 10 to 15 young patients with multiple sclerosis to demonstrate the VDJtools post-analysis software. Multiple sclerosis patients were children and adolescents aged about 6 to 16 years. Libraries were constructed by PCR. Sequenced using an Illumina HiSeq 2500. Unique molecular identifiers were incorporated into TCR beta cDNA libraries to reduce PCR and sequencing biases. Every 1 to 10 million input T cells yielded 500,000 or so cDNA molecules, meaning each molecule approximated one T cell. Patient libraries were prepared and sequenced with the same protocol used for the earlier healthy control dataset. Within a given batch, samples were prepared together, multiplexed and sequenced on the same HiSeq lane. The paper's data handling went like this. Raw barcoded reads were processed with MIGEC, discarding single-read molecular identifier groups before consensus assembly and CDR3 extraction. VDJtools was used for post-analysis of the clonotype tables, with diversity normalized by down-sampling every dataset to the smallest sample size. In repertoire overlap clustering, CDR3 amino acid sequences, but not nucleotide sequences, were matched to correct batch-related cross-sample contamination. TCRdb reworked the public reads: Q25 trimming with fastp, MiXCR clone assembly, productive beta chains retained. Each entry merges the rows of one CDR3 protein and shows their most common DNA and genes. The V and J calls shown here were made by TCRdb, not taken from the authors' results. In all, the sample holds approximately 250,000 distinct CDR3 sequences, and roughly a third of those were seen once. 4.5% to 5.5% of the sample belongs to the ten largest clones.

Trimming at the junction amounts to 5 bases on V and 4 bases on J, and the germline ends lie 21 bases apart. Its CDR3 holds 17 amino acids, cysteine through phenylalanine. Kept here is only the CDR3 DNA, which spans 51 bases and is read in frame from base 1. Looking up the germline V gene yields CDR1 LGHNA and CDR2 YNFKEQ. With regard to this clonotype: Its antigen specificity is not known. Base quality data are lacking; no much larger clone is found one base away.

Study-wide findings and limitations: Significantly lower normalized Chao1 diversity was found in multiple sclerosis patients than in controls, suggesting substantial peripheral T-cell clonal expansion. A handful of TRBV segments, including TRBV5-6, TRBV5-1 and TRBV20-1, were significantly more frequent in patients than controls. The control group was slightly older than the multiple sclerosis patient group. Strong co-clustering of samples prepared in the same batch was shown by direct clustering with F measure, prompting a batch-effect correction.

This TCR was sampled from a girl aged 10 to 17 with multiple sclerosis. The chain was built from TRBV4-2 and TRBJ2-1; the D match is possibly TRBD1 or TRBD2, with 5 bases aligned in each. Sequencing was performed on blood. The CDR3 region has the sequence CASSLVRGNGGYNEQFF. Read as DNA, the sequence is TGTGCCAGCAGCTTAGTCCGGGGCAACGGCGGTTACAATGAGCAGTTCTTC.